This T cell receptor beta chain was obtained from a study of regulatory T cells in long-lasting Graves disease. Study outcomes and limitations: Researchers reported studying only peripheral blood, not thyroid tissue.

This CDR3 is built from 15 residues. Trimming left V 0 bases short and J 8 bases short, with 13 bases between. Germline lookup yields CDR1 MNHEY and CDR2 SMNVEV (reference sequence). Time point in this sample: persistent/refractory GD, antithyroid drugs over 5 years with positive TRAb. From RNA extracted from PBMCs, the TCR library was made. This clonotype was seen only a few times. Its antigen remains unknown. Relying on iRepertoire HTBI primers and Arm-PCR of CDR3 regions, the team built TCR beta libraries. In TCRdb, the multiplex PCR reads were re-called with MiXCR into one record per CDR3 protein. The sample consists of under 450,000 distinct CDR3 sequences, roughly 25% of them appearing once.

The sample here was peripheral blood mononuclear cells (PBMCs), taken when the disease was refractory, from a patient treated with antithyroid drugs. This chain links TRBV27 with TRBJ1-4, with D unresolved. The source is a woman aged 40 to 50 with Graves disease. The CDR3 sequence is CASSLSPAKREKLFF. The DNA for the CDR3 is TGTGCCAGCAGTTTATCTCCGGCCAAGAGGGAAAAACTGTTTTTT.